This entry features one T cell receptor (beta chain) sequence. It has no known antigen specificity. Base-call qualities are not available, and no considerably larger clone is one nucleotide away. The sample is drawn from a study of chemoradiotherapy in HPV16-positive cancers (dated by TCRdb to 2022 to 2024). At the level of the whole study: Candidate HPV-specific T-cell clones and common TCR motifs were defined by functional T-cell assays performed on cells from two HPV16-positive patients. The study set out to ask whether T-cell immunity against the HPV oncoproteins E6 and E7 changes over the course of chemoradiotherapy and whether that immunity affects survival. The candidate HPV-specific TCRs and motifs were subsequently tracked in TCR repertoires obtained from some 80 patients with HPV-related cancers.

Library preparation employed the immunoSEQ multiplex PCR assay. TCRdb re-hosts the immuneACCESS table, in-frame sequences only. Its copies lack some clones; in the studies checked, an unresolved V gene accounts for under half of them, and the cause for the rest is not known. The sample table holds fewer than 30,000 clones, of which around 94% were seen once. The biggest ten clones account for approximately 3% of the sample. The full study reports these points: Improved recurrence-free survival in HPV16-positive patients was associated with expansion of HPV-responsive T cells during chemoradiotherapy. Expansion of candidate HPV-specific clones and E7-related TCR motifs was observed in the tumor microenvironment during treatment, whereas no such expansion was observed for non-HPV-specific T cells. The functional definition of HPV-specific T cells came from only a couple of HPV16-positive patients, and the survival association was reported for HPV16-positive patients.

Repertoires were sampled repeatedly over the course of chemoradiotherapy, so clonal expansion could be followed in the tumor microenvironment. The CDR3 has 13 amino acids, counting the end cysteine and phenylalanine. Only the CDR3 region is kept as DNA, spanning 39 bases read in frame from base 1. Ends trimmed: V by 10 bases, J by 5 bases; bases unmatched to a gene: 11. Looking up the germline V gene (reference sequence) yields CDR1 LNHDA and CDR2 SQIVND. This chain is built from TRBV19 and TRBJ2-7, and 7 junctional nucleotides match TRBD1. The TCR was taken from a human donor with HPV-associated anogenital cancer. This material was collected from a patient who underwent chemoradiotherapy. The base sequence is TGTGCCACCCGGGACAGTGCCACCCACGAGCAGTACTTC. The translation is CATRDSATHEQYF.